This TCR beta chain was profiled in a study of T-cell reconstitution after alpha-beta-depleted transplantation in children. Germline CDR1 and CDR2: LGHNA and YSLEER. The CDR3 sequence is 15 residues long. General study findings and limits: By about two months after transplant, alpha-beta T cells reportedly arose from several hundred graft clones that had expanded. When one year had passed after transplant, most T-cell counts and diversity came from newly produced T cells. Surviving recipient T cells and thymic progenitors produced the high day-60 TCRbeta diversity seen in some patients.

Preparation of the TCRbeta library used unique molecular identifiers. A single record per CDR3 protein comes from TCRdb applying MiXCR to the PCR reads. Of hundreds of thousands of distinct CDR3 sequences in the sample, more than 20% were seen once. Worth noting for this clonotype: Its target is unknown. The junction departs from germline at one end; a sequencing error may be responsible.

This clonotype originated in a boy under three years old who had a stem cell transplant for acute myeloid leukemia, so the T cells may come from the graft donor. The chain couples TRBV4-3 to TRBJ2-5, with D unclear. Sequencing used PBMCs, mostly from graft donor cells, obtained 360 days after TCRalphabeta/CD19-depleted stem cell transplant. The CDR3 DNA reads as TGCGCCAGCAGCCAAGATGTTGGAGCGAAAGAGACTCAGTACTTC. It yields the protein CASSQDVGAKETQYF.